The subject of this entry is one TCR beta chain. The antigen this receptor binds is unknown. The input lacks base qualities; no much larger clone sits a single base away. The CDR3 covers 13 residues, taking in both the cysteine and the phenylalanine. Solely the CDR3 DNA is kept, with 39 bases framed from the first base. Per the germline V gene (reference sequence), SGHNT is the CDR1 and YYREEE is the CDR2. The V and J ends are trimmed by 1 base and 8 bases, leaving 11 bases between them. The sample belongs to a study of T cell responses to AZD1222 COVID-19 vaccine (dated by TCRdb to about 2021). Background on the whole study: AZD1222 recipients with second doses at about 4 weeks or about 12 weeks were pooled, because spike-specific TCR depth and breadth did not differ between schedules. A total of approximately 240 trial participants underwent TCR sequencing, of whom 207 had received two doses of AZD1222 and approximately 26 had received two doses of the MenACWY control vaccine. Trial participants were enrolled by age into 18-55, 56-69 and 70-plus year subgroups, with approximately 160, 26 and 62 TCR-sequenced participants respectively.

The meaning of the sample's time point label: baseline before first vaccination. Samples from vaccinated people were obtained from the UK trials COV001 and COV002, which included a single-blind randomized controlled phase 2/3 trial of AZD1222 (ChAdOx1 nCoV-19) in healthy adults. For TCRbeta chain sequencing, PBMC samples were collected from trial participants at day 0 and at day 28 after the second dose. The CDR3 regions of human TCRbeta chains were analyzed by immunosequencing. Under the source paper's analysis protocol: Repertoire TCRs were matched against a reference library of SARS-CoV-2-specific TCRs generated with the MIRA antigen-specificity platform. Breadth was defined as the fraction of unique TCRs that were SARS-CoV-2-associated. Depth was defined as the fraction of total T cells that were SARS-CoV-2-associated. Using the MIRA data, each spike-specific TCR was assigned both to the spike region to which the TCR was reactive and to a CD4 or CD8 class. Log10-transformed breadth and depth values were compared by one-way ANOVA with Sidak's multiple comparisons tests. TCRdb's version of the immuneACCESS table is confined to in-frame rearrangements and falls short of the full clone set. An unresolved V gene accounts for under half of the shortfall where checked; the remainder is of unknown origin. V and J calls and clone size follow that table, whereas D and trimming were derived from the DNA. Across this sample there are about 130,000 clones, with 85% to 95% seen only once. The top ten constitute roughly 0.87% of the sample.

General findings and caveats noted by the study authors: Nearly half of unique spike-specific TCRs reportedly recognized epitopes outside regions mutated in the B.1.351 and B.1.1.7 variants. The whole spike protein was spanned by vaccine-associated CD4 TCRs, and dominant responses were seen in regions 160-218 and 743-854. The 56-69-year group was small, and its depth increase did not reach significance, likely because of low power. After two AZD1222 doses, spike-specific TCR breadth and depth were significantly higher than at day 0 and than in MenACWY recipients. Because no day 14 peak-response samples were available, repertoires were characterized only after the peak T cell response. Conclusions about previously exposed vaccinees are limited, since just five to seven AZD1222 recipients were seropositive for SARS-CoV-2 at baseline. Participants were mostly white British and included more females than males, and it was suggested by the authors that clonal diversity may have been underestimated.

This clonotype was sampled from an adult in good health. This specimen consisted of peripheral blood, obtained on day 0 of AZD1222 vaccination. This sequence uses TRBV5-4 and TRBJ2-3; there is no confident call for the D gene. The bases are TGTGCCAGCAGCTTGAAGGGTTTTGGTACGCAGTATTTT. This codes for CASSLKGFGTQYF.